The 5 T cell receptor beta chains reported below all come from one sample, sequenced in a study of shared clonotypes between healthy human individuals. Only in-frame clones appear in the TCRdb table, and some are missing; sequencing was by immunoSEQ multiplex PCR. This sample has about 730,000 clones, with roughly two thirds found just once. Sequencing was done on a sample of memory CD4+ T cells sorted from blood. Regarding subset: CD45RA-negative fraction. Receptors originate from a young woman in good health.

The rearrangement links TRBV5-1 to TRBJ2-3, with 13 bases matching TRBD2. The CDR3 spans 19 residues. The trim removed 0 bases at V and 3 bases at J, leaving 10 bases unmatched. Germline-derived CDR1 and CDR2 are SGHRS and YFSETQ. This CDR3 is CASSLGLWTSGSGTDTQYF. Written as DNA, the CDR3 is TGCGCCAGCAGCTTGGGACTTTGGACTAGCGGGAGTGGAACAGATACGCAGTATTTT. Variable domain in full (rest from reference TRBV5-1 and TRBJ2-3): KAGVTQTPRYLIKTRGQQVTLSCSPISGHRSVSWYQQTPGQGLQFLFEYFSETQRNKGNFPGRFSGRQFSNSRSEMNVSTLELGDSALYLCASSLGLWTSGSGTDTQYFGPGTRLTVL.

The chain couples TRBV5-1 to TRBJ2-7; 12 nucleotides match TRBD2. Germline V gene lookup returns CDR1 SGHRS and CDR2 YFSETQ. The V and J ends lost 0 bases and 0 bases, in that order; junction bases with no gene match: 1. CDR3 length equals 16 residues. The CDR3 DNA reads TGCGCCAGCAGCTTGGGGACTAGCGGGGTCTCCTACGAGCAGTACTTC. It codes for CASSLGTSGVSYEQYF.

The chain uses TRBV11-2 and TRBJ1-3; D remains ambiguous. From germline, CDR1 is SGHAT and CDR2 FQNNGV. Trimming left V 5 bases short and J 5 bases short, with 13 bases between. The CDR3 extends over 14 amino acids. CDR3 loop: CASSALWSRNTIYF. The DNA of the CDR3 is TGTGCCAGCAGCGCGCTATGGTCTAGAAACACCATATATTTT.

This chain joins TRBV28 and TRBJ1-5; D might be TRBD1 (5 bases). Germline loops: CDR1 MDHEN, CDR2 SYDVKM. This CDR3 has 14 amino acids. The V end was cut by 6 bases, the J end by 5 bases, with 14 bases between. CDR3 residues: CASSPPQGYQPQHF. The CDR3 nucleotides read TGTGCCAGCAGCCCCCCCCAGGGATATCAGCCCCAGCATTTT.

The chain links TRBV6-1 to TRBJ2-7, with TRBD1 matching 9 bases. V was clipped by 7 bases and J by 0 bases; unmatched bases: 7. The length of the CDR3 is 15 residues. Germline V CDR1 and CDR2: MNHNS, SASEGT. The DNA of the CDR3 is TGTGCCAGCACCAGACAGGGGGTGGCCTCCTACGAGCAGTACTTC. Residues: CASTRQGVASYEQYF.